Reported below is one T cell receptor beta chain. The study ran its PCR with 60 Vbeta and 13 Jbeta primers. TCRdb keeps only in-frame clones here, not all; method: immunoSEQ multiplex PCR. In the table there are fewer than 100,000 clones, around 80% of which are singletons. V gave up 0 bases and J gave up 3 bases, with 12 bases separating them. Looked up from germline, CDR1 is SGHRS and CDR2 is YFSETQ. The CDR3 totals 15 residues. This sample was taken from a study of cytomegalovirus exposure and HLA in healthy donors. The sample consisted of PBMCs. This TCR came from a male donor in good health and CMV-seropositive. The chain combines TRBV5-1 with TRBJ2-5; D gene uncertain. DNA of the CDR3: TGCGCCAGCAGCTTGGGCGGTCGTCCCGAAGAGACCCAGTACTTC. Its protein is CASSLGGRPEETQYF. The whole variable domain, remainder taken from reference TRBV5-1 and TRBJ2-5, is KAGVTQTPRYLIKTRGQQVTLSCSPISGHRSVSWYQQTPGQGLQFLFEYFSETQRNKGNFPGRFSGRQFSNSRSEMNVSTLELGDSALYLCASSLGGRPEETQYFGPGTRLLVL.